This is a list of T cell receptor beta chains from one sample in a study of patients and donors after allogeneic stem cell transplantation. TCRdb itself ran the RT-PCR reads through MiXCR, one entry per CDR3 protein. The profile shows about 160,000 distinct CDR3 sequences, approximately 30% of them singletons. Sequenced input: blood, either unsorted or a sorted T cell fraction (not recorded which). These receptors were collected from a human donor who was either an allogeneic HSCT recipient or a stem cell or donor lymphocyte infusion donor (not recorded which). It is not recorded whose cells these are; they may come from a transplant donor. CDR3s leave out the opening cysteine and the closing phenylalanine or tryptophan. The size of a clone is reported for some rows only, either as once, few or many, or as a class for expanded clones.

j_gene: TRBJ1-1; len: 11; abundance: few; v_gene: TRBV2; CDR3aa: ASSERFRTRGL
j_gene: TRBJ1-4; len: 12; abundance: many; v_gene: TRBV9; CDR3aa: ASSVSPQVEQLF
j_gene: TRBJ1-4; len: 13; abundance: few; v_gene: TRBV25-1; CDR3aa: ASSDSGTAIEKLF
j_gene: TRBJ1-5; len: 15; abundance: NA; v_gene: TRBV7-2; CDR3aa: ASSTTGGYGSNQPQH
j_gene: TRBJ2-3; len: 14; abundance: NA; v_gene: TRBV4-3; CDR3aa: ASSQELALREDTQY
j_gene: TRBJ1-1; len: 12; abundance: many; v_gene: TRBV12-3/TRBV12-4; CDR3aa: ASSFGGSNTEAF
j_gene: TRBJ2-5; len: 14; abundance: few; v_gene: TRBV9; CDR3aa: ASSPGGTTVQETQY
j_gene: TRBJ2-5; len: 11; abundance: NA; v_gene: TRBV12-3/TRBV12-4; CDR3aa: ASSLSYEETQY
j_gene: TRBJ2-7; len: 11; abundance: NA; v_gene: TRBV12-3/TRBV12-4; CDR3aa: ASRSDGRYEQY
j_gene: TRBJ2-1; len: 10; abundance: NA; v_gene: TRBV4-1; CDR3aa: ASSQGTGRRF
j_gene: TRBJ2-2; len: 11; abundance: NA; v_gene: TRBV7-2; CDR3aa: ASSFFLVGELF
j_gene: TRBJ2-3; len: 12; abundance: many; v_gene: TRBV5-1; CDR3aa: ASAFSGSTDTQY
j_gene: TRBJ2-2; len: 15; abundance: NA; v_gene: TRBV5-1; CDR3aa: ASRTGQGAQPIGELF
j_gene: TRBJ2-1; len: 12; abundance: NA; v_gene: TRBV2; CDR3aa: ASNGPRGPNEQF
j_gene: TRBJ1-2; len: 13; abundance: NA; v_gene: TRBV20-1; CDR3aa: SARPNLGPYYGYT
j_gene: TRBJ1-1; len: 12; abundance: many; v_gene: TRBV6-6; CDR3aa: ASSYQPEGTEAF
j_gene: TRBJ2-1; len: 13; abundance: few; v_gene: TRBV24-1; CDR3aa: ATSDLRRSYNEQF
j_gene: TRBJ1-1; len: 12; abundance: NA; v_gene: TRBV14; CDR3aa: ASSQGARITEAF
j_gene: TRBJ2-7; len: 13; abundance: NA; v_gene: TRBV5-5; CDR3aa: ASSLLGQGVYEQY
j_gene: TRBJ1-1; len: 16; abundance: many; v_gene: TRBV5-1; CDR3aa: ASSLEGSPHLMNTEAF
j_gene: TRBJ1-1; len: 9; abundance: NA; v_gene: TRBV20-1; CDR3aa: SASILREAF
j_gene: TRBJ1-2; len: 13; abundance: few; v_gene: TRBV5-1; CDR3aa: ASSILGDLNYGYT
j_gene: TRBJ1-5; len: 12; abundance: few; v_gene: TRBV27; CDR3aa: ASRAPYSNQPQH
j_gene: TRBJ2-1; len: 10; abundance: NA; v_gene: TRBV5-6; CDR3aa: ASSPDDNEQF
j_gene: TRBJ1-1; len: 11; abundance: NA; v_gene: TRBV27; CDR3aa: ASSHRGRTEAF
j_gene: TRBJ2-7; len: 11; abundance: NA; v_gene: TRBV7-3; CDR3aa: ASSSDRGYEQY
j_gene: TRBJ2-7; len: 11; abundance: few; v_gene: TRBV7-9; CDR3aa: ASYHSAPYEQY
j_gene: TRBJ1-5; len: 15; abundance: NA; v_gene: TRBV18; CDR3aa: ASSPGGTPLGTQPQH
j_gene: TRBJ2-3; len: 9; abundance: NA; v_gene: TRBV29-1; CDR3aa: SVLQGDTQY
j_gene: TRBJ1-1; len: 14; abundance: NA; v_gene: TRBV7-8; CDR3aa: ASSFRTDSKSIEAF
j_gene: TRBJ1-5; len: 12; abundance: few; v_gene: TRBV24-1; CDR3aa: ATSEQGYNQPQH
j_gene: TRBJ2-1; len: 13; abundance: few; v_gene: TRBV21-1; CDR3aa: ASRGQARGYNEQF
j_gene: TRBJ2-3; len: 16; abundance: NA; v_gene: TRBV9; CDR3aa: ASSVGNSGQTSTDTQY
j_gene: TRBJ1-1; len: 12; abundance: NA; v_gene: TRBV5-1; CDR3aa: ASSLGLLNTEAF
j_gene: TRBJ1-2; len: 13; abundance: few; v_gene: TRBV28; CDR3aa: ASSLAGKETYGYT
j_gene: TRBJ2-1; len: 13; abundance: NA; v_gene: TRBV27; CDR3aa: ASSSRQGPGLEQL
j_gene: TRBJ2-3; len: 14; abundance: NA; v_gene: TRBV7-3; CDR3aa: ASSTGTSGKANTQY
j_gene: TRBJ1-1; len: 11; abundance: many; v_gene: TRBV20-1; CDR3aa: SARLDMNTEAF
j_gene: TRBJ2-7; len: 11; abundance: once; v_gene: TRBV27; CDR3aa: ASSYVGGYEQY
j_gene: TRBJ2-1; len: 12; abundance: NA; v_gene: TRBV12-3/TRBV12-4; CDR3aa: ASRSSGTSYEQF
j_gene: TRBJ1-5; len: 11; abundance: many; v_gene: TRBV29-1; CDR3aa: SAGQGSNQPQH
j_gene: TRBJ2-1; len: 13; abundance: NA; v_gene: TRBV7-2; CDR3aa: ASSSQTGGYNEQF
j_gene: TRBJ1-2; len: 12; abundance: NA; v_gene: TRBV5-8; CDR3aa: ASSDTLPFYGYT
j_gene: TRBJ1-1; len: 10; abundance: NA; v_gene: TRBV7-6; CDR3aa: ASSPFGTEAF
j_gene: TRBJ2-5; len: 12; abundance: NA; v_gene: TRBV10-3; CDR3aa: AISGPGASGTQY
j_gene: TRBJ2-7; len: 12; abundance: NA; v_gene: TRBV15; CDR3aa: ATSRDRGHYEQY
j_gene: TRBJ1-1; len: 12; abundance: NA; v_gene: TRBV5-1; CDR3aa: ASSLRGPNTEAF
j_gene: TRBJ1-1; len: 11; abundance: NA; v_gene: TRBV28; CDR3aa: ASIIEVGTEAF
j_gene: TRBJ1-5; len: 11; abundance: many; v_gene: TRBV11-2; CDR3aa: ASSLGRNQPQH
j_gene: TRBJ2-1; len: 12; abundance: NA; v_gene: TRBV20-1; CDR3aa: SANLAGGPREQF
j_gene: TRBJ2-1; len: 13; abundance: NA; v_gene: TRBV4-2; CDR3aa: ASSQDIRGYNEQF
j_gene: TRBJ2-1; len: 16; abundance: NA; v_gene: TRBV7-9; CDR3aa: ASSLHTRLAGGYNEQF